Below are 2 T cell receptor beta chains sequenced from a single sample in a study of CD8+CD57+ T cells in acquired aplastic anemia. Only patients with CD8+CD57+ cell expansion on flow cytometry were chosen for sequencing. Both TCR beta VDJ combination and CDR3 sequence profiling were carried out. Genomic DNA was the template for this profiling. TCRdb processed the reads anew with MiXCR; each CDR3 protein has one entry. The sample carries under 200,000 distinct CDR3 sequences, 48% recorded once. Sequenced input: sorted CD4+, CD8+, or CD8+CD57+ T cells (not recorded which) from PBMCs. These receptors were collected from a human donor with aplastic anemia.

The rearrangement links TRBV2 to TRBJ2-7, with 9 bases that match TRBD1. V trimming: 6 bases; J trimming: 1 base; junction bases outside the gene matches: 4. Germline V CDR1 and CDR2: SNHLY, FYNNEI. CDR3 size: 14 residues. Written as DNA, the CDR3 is TGTGCCAGCAGAAGAGGGACAGGGTCCTACGAGCAGTACTTC. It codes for CASRRGTGSYEQYF.

DNA for the CDR3: TGCAGTGCTAGAGGGCTAGCGGGAGATAATGGCGAGCAGTACTTC. As protein: CSARGLAGDNGEQYF. This chain joins TRBV20-1 and TRBJ2-7; 10 nucleotides agree with TRBD2. CDR1 and CDR2 (germline): DFQATT, SNEGSKA (reference sequence). J lost 6 bases, V lost 1 base, and 9 bases had no gene match. The CDR3 runs to 15 residues.